The T cell receptor beta chain described here comes from a study of T cells after yellow fever vaccination. Study-wide findings and caveats: Abundant bulk-population clonotypes could contaminate the FACS-sorted repertoires. Subsequent booster samples again held most clones from primary vaccination (around 96% CD4, approximately 86% CD8).

They built TCR cDNA with 5'RACE template switching, a step that put in a universal primer site and UMIs. TCRdb re-derived calls from the 5' RACE reads in MiXCR, one entry per CDR3 protein. The sample yields more than 120,000 distinct CDR3 sequences, about 8% seen once. V lost 5 bases, J lost 5 bases, and 12 bases lay in between. Per germline, CDR1 SEHNR and CDR2 FQNEAQ (reference sequence). The CDR3 extends over 14 amino acids. This clonotype turned up a few times. Its specificity is unknown. This TCR derives from a man between 25 and 39 years old who received the YFV17D yellow fever vaccine. The source was CD4+ T cells sorted from PBMCs, collected 5 days after the yellow fever booster vaccination. The chain joins TRBV7-9 to TRBJ1-4; no reliable D call. The DNA for the CDR3 is TGTGCCAGCAGCCACGGCCGAGAAAATGAAAAACTGTTTTTT. Translation gives CASSHGRENEKLFF.